This entry features one T cell receptor beta chain sequence. In the same sample, other DNA sequences code for this CDR3. Germline values: CDR1 SNHLY, CDR2 FYNNEI. Trimming took off 3 bases at V and 1 base at J, with 9 bases between the two ends. This CDR3 has 14 amino acids. Produced via immunoSEQ multiplex PCR; TCRdb's table is partial and in-frame only. Found here are approximately 160,000 clones, around nine tenths of them singletons; the top ten hold around 10%. The data derive from a study of cytomegalovirus exposure and HLA in healthy donors. The source material was PBMCs. This rearrangement joins TRBV2 to TRBJ1-1; weak D call: TRBD1 (6 bases). This clonotype was obtained from a woman aged 18-30 years in good health and CMV-seropositive. The CDR3, as DNA: TGTGCCAGCAGTGAGCAGGGGCCGAACACTGAAGCTTTCTTT. It codes for CASSEQGPNTEAFF.